This T cell receptor (beta chain) was retrieved from a study of beta chain features in type 1 diabetes. General study points: There was a moderate but significant shortening of TCRB CDR3s in all four CD4+ subsets of Type 1 diabetes patients.

Sorted populations all had greater than 98% purity. This CDR3 spans 12 amino acids. V was trimmed by 4 bases and J by 4 bases, leaving 10 bases between them. Germline V gene data show CDR1 as GTSNPN and CDR2 as SVGIG (reference sequence). Expressed TCRB transcripts were sequenced, since all the RNA that had been isolated was reverse transcribed. Naive, central memory and regulatory T cell samples produced a mean of approximately 4 million reads. Repertoires were generated with immunoSEQ multiplex PCR, while TCRdb's copy carries only in-frame clones and drops some. The sample records fewer than 200,000 clones, about 9.4% being singletons. This clone was seen a few times. Its antigen is as yet unknown.

The chain carries TRBV30 and TRBJ1-2; no firm D call. The sequenced material came from central memory CD4+ T cells from blood. The TCR sequence derives from a man aged 25-40 years with type 1 diabetes. The DNA for the CDR3 is TGTGCCTGGACGCCAGCAGGCTATGGCTACACCTTC. This gives the protein CAWTPAGYGYTF. The variable domain in full, with the rest retrieved from reference TRBV30 and TRBJ1-2, is SQTIHQWPATLVQPVGSPLSLECTVEGTSNPNLYWYRQAAGRGLQLLFYSVGIGQISSEVPQNLSASRPQDRQFILSSKKLLLSDSGFYLCAWTPAGYGYTFGSGTRLTVV.